A selection of T cell receptor beta chains follows, all from one sample in a study of read filtering for tumor transcriptome and immune sequencing. TCRdb re-derived calls from the reads in MiXCR, one entry per CDR3 protein. This sample carries more than 70,000 distinct CDR3 sequences, approximately 21% of them seen once, and the ten largest clones take approximately 10%. Specimen: a population of CD138-negative cells sorted from bone marrow. The source of these receptors is a donor over 35 with multiple myeloma. The CDR3 runs from the conserved cysteine through the conserved F or W. D genes are given only for firm matches. Clone size, where shown, is once, few, many, or a class for clones that have expanded.

v_call	clone_size	d_call	j_call	cdr3_aa	cdr3_nt
TRBV6-2/TRBV6-3	NA	NA	TRBJ2-7	CASRGHFSSYEQYF	TGTGCCAGCAGAGGGCATTTCTCCTCCTACGAGCAGTACTTC
TRBV29-1	few	TRBD1	TRBJ2-7	CSTGTGSGEQYF	TGCAGCACCGGGACAGGGTCGGGGGAGCAGTACTTC
TRBV3-1	few	NA	TRBJ2-1	CASSQGLLVGNEQFF	TGTGCCAGCAGCCAAGGACTCCTTGTCGGCAATGAGCAGTTCTTC
TRBV12-3/TRBV12-4	many	NA	TRBJ1-1	CASSLARGTEAFF	TGTGCCAGCAGTTTAGCGCGGGGAACTGAAGCTTTCTTT
TRBV19	NA	NA	TRBJ1-5	CASSIFRGSNQPQHF	TGTGCCAGTAGTATTTTCCGGGGAAGCAATCAGCCCCAGCATTTT
TRBV15	many	TRBD1	TRBJ1-4	CATSRTGIGEKLFF	TGTGCCACCAGCAGGACAGGGATTGGTGAAAAACTGTTTTTT
TRBV3-1	many	NA	TRBJ2-7	CASRTLSSDSSYEQYF	TGTGCCAGCCGTACCTTGTCTAGCGACTCCTCCTACGAGCAGTACTTC
TRBV7-9	many	NA	TRBJ2-3	CASSSDVFDADTQYF	TGTGCCAGCAGTTCGGACGTATTCGACGCAGATACGCAGTATTTT
TRBV7-9	many	NA	TRBJ2-5	CASSFSGGVGETQYF	TGTGCCAGCAGCTTTTCTGGGGGCGTGGGTGAGACCCAGTACTTC
TRBV29-1	many	TRBD1	TRBJ1-1	CSVRNRDRHTEAFF	TGCAGCGTTCGAAACCGGGACAGGCACACTGAAGCTTTCTTT
TRBV5-1	NA	TRBD2	TRBJ2-3	CASSLDSAGSSGTQYF	TGCGCCAGCAGCTTGGATTCAGCGGGGTCCTCAGGTACGCAGTATTTT
TRBV20-1	many	NA	TRBJ2-6	CSADDRTGANVLTF	TGCAGTGCCGACGACCGCACCGGGGCCAACGTCCTGACTTTC
TRBV28	many	NA	TRBJ1-1	CASSLDMNTEAFF	TGTGCCAGCAGTCTTGACATGAACACTGAAGCTTTCTTT
TRBV6-2/TRBV6-3	many	TRBD1	TRBJ1-6	CASSYNGQGNSPLHF	TGTGCCAGCAGTTACAACGGACAGGGTAATTCACCCCTCCACTTT
TRBV10-3	many	NA	TRBJ2-4	CAISDDPGQPVAKNIQYF	TGTGCCATCAGTGATGATCCGGGGCAGCCTGTAGCCAAAAACATTCAGTACTTC
TRBV3-1	many	NA	TRBJ2-7	CASSPQSGSSYEQYF	TGTGCCAGCAGCCCGCAGAGTGGGAGTTCCTACGAGCAGTACTTC
TRBV6-1	few	NA	TRBJ1-4	CASSEAGGGLKKLFF	TGTGCCAGCAGTGAAGCGGGGGGCGGACTTAAAAAACTGTTTTTT
TRBV28	many	TRBD1	TRBJ2-7	CAVTAGGSKHEQYF	TGTGCCGTCACCGCAGGGGGAAGTAAGCACGAGCAGTACTTC
TRBV6-1	NA	TRBD2	TRBJ2-1	CASTFSGGEQSF	TGTGCCAGCACCTTTAGCGGGGGCGAGCAGTCCTTC
TRBV5-6	NA	TRBD1	TRBJ2-7	CASSPIRDSSYEQYF	TGTGCCAGCAGCCCTATCCGGGACAGCTCCTACGAGCAGTACTTC
TRBV11-2	many	NA	TRBJ1-2	CASSLVGSGEDGYTF	TGTGCCAGCAGCTTAGTGGGATCAGGGGAGGATGGCTACACCTTC
TRBV18	medium-sized	TRBD2	TRBJ2-1	CASSLTTSFYNEQFF	TGTGCCAGCTCACTTACGACTAGCTTCTACAATGAGCAGTTCTTC
TRBV2	NA	NA	TRBJ2-2	CASSEARGGTGELSF	TGTGCCAGCAGTGAAGCCAGGGGCGGAACCGGGGAGCTGTCTTTT
TRBV2	many	TRBD1	TRBJ2-7	CASKARDSSYEQYF	TGTGCCAGCAAGGCGAGGGACAGCTCCTACGAGCAGTACTTC
TRBV20-1	few	TRBD2	TRBJ2-3	CSAPNRGGRKDTQYF	TGCAGTGCCCCAAACCGGGGGGGGCGCAAAGATACGCAGTATTTT
TRBV5-1	NA	TRBD1	TRBJ1-1	CAGRVQPGQGGREAFF	TGCGCCGGTAGGGTACAGCCGGGACAGGGGGGACGTGAAGCTTTCTTT
TRBV19	few	NA	TRBJ1-2	CASSQGVNYGYTF	TGTGCCAGTAGTCAAGGCGTAAACTATGGCTACACCTTC
TRBV6-1	NA	NA	TRBJ1-2	CASSAVLTAYGYTF	TGTGCCAGCAGCGCTGTCCTGACAGCTTATGGCTACACCTTC
TRBV12-3/TRBV12-4	many	NA	TRBJ2-1	CASSLGRVEQFF	TGTGCCAGCAGTTTAGGGAGGGTTGAGCAGTTCTTC
TRBV7-8	NA	NA	TRBJ1-5	CASSFSGGSNQPQHF	TGTGCCAGCAGCTTCAGTGGGGGAAGCAATCAGCCCCAGCATTTT
TRBV28	many	NA	TRBJ2-1	CASSRRPFNEQFF	TGTGCCAGCAGCCGACGGCCTTTCAATGAGCAGTTCTTC
TRBV5-1	NA	TRBD1	TRBJ1-1	CASSLQGQGNDFF	TGCGCCAGCAGCTTACAGGGGCAGGGGAACGATTTCTTT
TRBV28	many	NA	TRBJ1-1	CASSAGGGGNTEAFF	TGTGCCAGCAGTGCCGGAGGGGGGGGAAACACTGAAGCTTTCTTT
TRBV2	NA	TRBD1	TRBJ2-5	CASRQSRDRIQETQYF	TGTGCCAGCAGGCAAAGCCGGGACAGGATTCAAGAGACCCAGTACTTC
TRBV20-1	NA	NA	TRBJ1-5	CSASGGNSNQPQHF	TGCAGTGCCTCGGGAGGGAATAGCAATCAGCCCCAGCATTTT
TRBV5-1	many	NA	TRBJ2-3	CASSLDTSRRDTQYF	TGCGCCAGCAGCTTGGATACTAGCCGGCGGGATACGCAGTATTTT
TRBV7-9	many	NA	TRBJ2-6	CASSNTATVSGANVLTF	TGTGCCAGCAGCAATACCGCTACAGTTTCTGGGGCCAACGTCCTGACTTTC
TRBV28	many	NA	TRBJ1-5	CASSSEVNQPQHF	TGTGCCAGCAGTTCAGAGGTAAATCAGCCCCAGCATTTT
TRBV2	many	NA	TRBJ1-1	CASSELMNTEAFF	TGTGCCAGCAGTGAACTTATGAACACTGAAGCTTTCTTT
TRBV7-2	many	NA	TRBJ1-2	CASSLGLVAGNYGYTF	TGTGCCAGCAGCTTAGGACTGGTTGCAGGGAACTATGGCTACACCTTC
TRBV20-1	many	NA	TRBJ2-7	CSARDRGYEQYF	TGCAGTGCTAGAGATCGGGGCTACGAGCAGTACTTC
TRBV6-5	NA	NA	TRBJ1-1	CASRPGQHTEAFF	TGTGCCAGCAGACCTGGACAGCACACTGAAGCTTTCTTT